This TCR beta chain was sequenced during a study of T cell responses to AZD1222 COVID-19 vaccine. Method: immunoSEQ multiplex PCR; TCRdb's copy keeps in-frame clones and lacks some. The table includes roughly 120,000 clones, roughly 90% detected once. Worth noting for this clone: Its antigen is unidentified.

Study-wide results and limits: Only 5 to 7 AZD1222 recipients were seropositive at baseline.

This CDR3 spans 14 amino acids. Germline V gives CDR1 SGHKS, CDR2 YYEKEE (reference sequence). Trimming stripped 4 bases from V and 2 bases from J, with 12 bases between. The sample was peripheral blood, taken on day 0 of AZD1222 vaccination. This TCR was recovered from an adult in good health. The rearrangement links TRBV5-5 to TRBJ1-1; D not certain. DNA for the CDR3: TGTGCCAGCAGCCCTAAAGTGTCCAACACTGAAGCTTTCTTT. This gives the protein CASSPKVSNTEAFF.